Listed here are 21 T cell receptor beta chains from one sample, sequenced in a study of cytomegalovirus exposure and HLA in healthy donors. Sequenced by immunoSEQ multiplex PCR; TCRdb stores in-frame clones only, minus some. This repertoire shows 150,000 to 200,000 clones, approximately 84% found once; its top ten account for approximately 7%. The material sequenced was PBMCs. The receptors were sampled from a man between 18 and 29 years old in good health and CMV-seropositive.

The count of this clone is one. This chain connects TRBV14 to TRBJ2-3; no clear D gene. The CDR3 length is 14 residues. CDR1 and CDR2 (germline): SGHDN, FVKESK. Trimming took 0 bases from V and 3 from J, leaving 7 bases between them. The CDR3: CASSQEGRTDTQYF. The CDR3, as DNA: TGTGCCAGCAGCCAAGAGGGCCGGACAGATACGCAGTATTTT.

V is TRBV15 and J is TRBJ2-7; TRBD1 matches 9 bases. Unmatched junction bases numbered 7, after V lost 2 bases and J lost 5 bases. Germline V CDR1 and CDR2: LNHNV, YYDKDF (reference sequence). This CDR3 comprises 15 residues. The CDR3 DNA reads TGTGCCACCAGCAGACCCGGGACAGGGCAAAACGAGCAGTACTTC. This encodes CATSRPGTGQNEQYF. The full variable domain, rest sourced from reference TRBV15 and TRBJ2-7, is DAMVIQNPRYQVTQFGKPVTLSCSQTLNHNVMYWYQQKSSQAPKLLFHYYDKDFNNEADTPDNFQSRRPNTSFCFLDIRSPGLGDTAMYLCATSRPGTGQNEQYFGPGTRLTVT.

The rearrangement uses TRBV18 and TRBJ1-5, with TRBD1 matching 7 bases. Germline V gives CDR1 KGHSH, CDR2 LQKENI. The CDR3 has 16 residues. Trimming removed 1 base from V and 0 bases from J; junction bases left unmatched: 3. The DNA of the CDR3 is TGTGCCAGCTCACCACTCCAGGGGGATAGCAATCAGCCCCAGCATTTT. This encodes CASSPLQGDSNQPQHF.

The chain links TRBV5-4 to TRBJ1-1; TRBD1 matches at 7 bases. This CDR3 has 15 amino acids. Losses at the gene ends were 0 bases for V and 7 bases for J; bases not matched to a gene: 9. CDR1 is SGHNT, CDR2 YYREEE, per germline (reference sequence). The CDR3 coding sequence is TGTGCCAGCAGCTTGGACAGGGGCGGCCTAGGTGAAGCTTTCTTT. It yields the protein CASSLDRGGLGEAFF.

The rearrangement joins TRBV5-4 to TRBJ2-5; 8 bases are a match to TRBD1. Germline CDR1 is SGHNT and CDR2 is YYREEE (reference sequence). The CDR3 extends over 14 amino acids. The V and J ends lost 4 bases and 5 bases, in that order; junction bases with no gene match: 7. CDR3 in amino acids: CASSPQGAWETQYF. Written as DNA, the CDR3 is TGTGCCAGCAGCCCGCAGGGGGCATGGGAGACCCAGTACTTC.

CDR3 sequence reads: CASRASGGYEQYF. The CDR3 DNA follows: TGTGCCAGCAGAGCCTCCGGAGGCTACGAGCAGTACTTC. The chain employs TRBV25-1 and TRBJ2-5; weak D call: TRBD2 (5 bases). The last part of the DNA fits TRBJ2-7 better; the J call may be wrong. In germline, CDR1 is MGHDK, CDR2 SYGVNS. The CDR3 totals 13 residues.

Only a few counts were recorded for this clone. The genes are TRBV5-6 and TRBJ2-7; no firm D call. Germline CDR1 reads SGHDT; CDR2 reads YYEEEE. Trimming removed 3 bases from V and 6 bases from J, with 10 bases in between. The CDR3 is made up of 12 amino acids. The CDR3: CASSSTTGEQYF. Written as DNA, the CDR3 is TGTGCCAGCAGCTCCACCACGGGCGAGCAGTACTTC.

Details on this clone: This sample also contains other DNA sequences that code for the same CDR3. The V call is TRBV27, the J call TRBJ2-5; D unclear. The V and J ends lost 5 bases and 0 bases respectively, with 7 bases between them. The CDR3 has 13 amino acids. Looked up from germline, CDR1 is MNHEY and CDR2 is SMNVEV (reference sequence). CDR3 loop: CASSPRYQETQYF. CDR3 bases: TGTGCCAGCAGTCCCCGGTACCAAGAGACCCAGTACTTC.

V is TRBV28 and J is TRBJ1-2, with 7 bases that match TRBD1. The germline CDR1 and CDR2 sequences are MDHEN and SYDVKM. J gave up 8 bases and V 5 bases, and 14 bases lay outside the gene matches. The CDR3 length is 15 residues. CDR3 in DNA: TGTGCCAGCAGTACGCTAGGGGGCCGATGGGGCGGCTACACCTTC. Protein product: CASSTLGGRWGGYTF.

The chain combines TRBV5-1 with TRBJ2-3, with 7 bases matching TRBD2. CDR1 is SGHRS and CDR2 is YFSETQ in the germline V gene. The CDR3 contains 14 residues. V was pared by 0 bases and J by 5 bases, with 3 bases of the junction left unmatched. CDR3 in DNA: TGCGCCAGCAGCTTGGCGGGAGGTGGAGATACGCAGTATTTT. This gives the protein CASSLAGGGDTQYF.

This clone was seen repeatedly, ten times or more. V gene TRBV28 combines with J gene TRBJ2-3, with 9 bases fitting TRBD1. J lost 4 bases, V lost 6 bases, and 14 bases had no gene match. The CDR3 extends over 17 amino acids. Germline V gene data show CDR1 as MDHEN and CDR2 as SYDVKM. CDR3 region: CASSRRWGTGNADTQYF. The CDR3 DNA sequence: TGTGCCAGCAGCCGGCGGTGGGGGACAGGGAACGCAGATACGCAGTATTTT.

This chain uses TRBV5-1 with TRBJ1-1; D is unclear. Germline CDR1 and CDR2: SGHRS and YFSETQ. The CDR3 covers 15 residues. Trimming removed 0 bases from V and 1 base from J, with 10 bases in between. CDR3 residues: CASSLAVPTNTEAFF. The CDR3 DNA reads TGCGCCAGCAGCTTGGCGGTACCTACGAACACTGAAGCTTTCTTT.

The gene calls are TRBV6-1 and TRBJ2-6, with D unresolved. Deletions cut 1 base from V and 3 bases from J, with 7 bases between. Germline V lookup: CDR1 MNHNS, CDR2 SASEGT. The CDR3 covers 15 residues. This chain's CDR3 is CASSEGVGGANVLTF. The CDR3 DNA follows: TGTGCCAGCAGTGAAGGCGTTGGTGGGGCCAACGTCCTGACTTTC.

The V gene is TRBV4-1, the J gene TRBJ2-7; 10 bases agree with TRBD2. Unmatched junction bases numbered 17, after V lost 4 bases and J lost 2 bases. Per germline, CDR1 MGHRA and CDR2 YSYEKL. The CDR3 is made up of 19 amino acids. Written as DNA, the CDR3 is TGCGCCAGCAGCCCCGATTTGCGCACTAGCGGGACCATTACCTACGAGCAGTACTTC. It yields the protein CASSPDLRTSGTITYEQYF.

The CDR3 DNA is TGTGCCAGCAGTCGTCTTGACAAGGCCGGGGAGCTGTTTTTT. Translation gives CASSRLDKAGELFF. The chain uses TRBV25-1 and TRBJ2-2; D uncertain. Germline CDR1 reads MGHDK; CDR2 reads SYGVNS. CDR3 length equals 14 residues. V was cut by 5 bases and J by 6 bases, with 13 bases left in between.

The CDR3 here is CASTWVGDQYF. CDR3 nucleotide sequence: TGTGCCAGCACGTGGGTGGGAGATCAGTATTTT. The V gene is TRBV6-5, the J gene TRBJ2-3; TRBD2 might be the D (5 bases). In germline, CDR1 is MNHEY, CDR2 SVGAGI. V shed 7 bases and J shed 12 bases, with 14 bases lying between them. The CDR3 contains 11 residues.

V is TRBV4-2 and J is TRBJ2-2; TRBD1 matches at 8 bases. The V and J ends lost 0 bases and 7 bases, in that order; junction bases with no gene match: 10. This CDR3 contains 17 residues. The germline CDR1 and CDR2 sequences are LGHNA and YNFKEQ. The CDR3 nucleotides read TGTGCCAGCAGCCAAGATGAAGGCAGGGGGCAGGACGGGGAGCTGTTTTTT. It specifies CASSQDEGRGQDGELFF.

The chain links TRBV27 to TRBJ2-5; the match to TRBD2 covers 7 bases. V lost 4 bases, J lost 5 bases, and 4 bases stayed unmatched. CDR1 is MNHEY, CDR2 SMNVEV, per germline (reference sequence). The CDR3 has 13 amino acids. The CDR3 spells CASSYAGVETQYF. For the CDR3, the DNA is TGTGCCAGCAGTTACGCGGGAGTTGAGACCCAGTACTTC.

The chain is built from TRBV11-2 and TRBJ2-7; TRBD1 is a possible D gene (7 bases). The V end was cut by 5 bases, the J end by 3 bases, with 20 bases between. The CDR3 loop spans 16 amino acids. Germline V gene data show CDR1 as SGHAT and CDR2 as FQNNGV. The CDR3 DNA follows: TGTGCCAGCAGCAAAACAGCCGGGAGACAGGGCTACGAGCAGTACTTC. This sequence encodes CASSKTAGRQGYEQYF.

This clone occurred a few times. The sample holds other DNA sequences that translate to the same CDR3. This sequence joins TRBV5-1 and TRBJ2-1; perhaps TRBD2 as D (6 bases). The CDR3 is 15 amino acids. The germline gives CDR1 SGHRS, CDR2 YFSETQ. Trimming pared 4 bases from V and 0 bases from J, leaving 11 bases between. The CDR3: CASSDGTSSYNEQFF. The CDR3 bases are TGCGCCAGCAGCGACGGGACTTCCTCCTACAATGAGCAGTTCTTC.

The rearrangement uses TRBV19 and TRBJ2-7, with 9 bases aligning to TRBD1. Germline values: CDR1 LNHDA, CDR2 SQIVND (reference sequence). J lost 7 bases, V lost 3 bases, and 10 bases had no gene match. The CDR3 extends over 15 amino acids. CDR3 DNA sequence: TGTGCCAGTAGTATTGGGGGACAGGGTGTACGGGAGCAGTACTTC. As protein: CASSIGGQGVREQYF.